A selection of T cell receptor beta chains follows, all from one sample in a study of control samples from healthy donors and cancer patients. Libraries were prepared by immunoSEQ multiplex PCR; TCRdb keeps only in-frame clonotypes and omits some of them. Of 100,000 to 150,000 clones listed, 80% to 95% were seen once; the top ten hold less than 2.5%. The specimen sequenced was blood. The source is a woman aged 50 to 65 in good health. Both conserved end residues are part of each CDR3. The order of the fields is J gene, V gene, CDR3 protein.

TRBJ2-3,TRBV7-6,CASSLVVGLAGAGDTQYF
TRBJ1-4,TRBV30,CAWSDRTNEKLFF
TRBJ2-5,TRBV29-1,CSVVAGGAGGQETQYF
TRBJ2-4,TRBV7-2,CASSLDGQSRLKAKNIQYF
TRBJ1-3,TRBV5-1,CASSSGQFSGNTIYF
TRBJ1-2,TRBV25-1,CASSTGVSGYTF
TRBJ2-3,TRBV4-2,CASSQARGGLDTQYF
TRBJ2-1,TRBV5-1,CASSHELAGVGGTSYNEQFF
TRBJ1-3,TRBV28,CASSSAQGTQAGNTIYF
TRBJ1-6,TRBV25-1,CASSETSSYNSPLHF
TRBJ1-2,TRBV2,CASSQAETNYGYTF
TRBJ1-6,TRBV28,CASSPPGNSPLHF
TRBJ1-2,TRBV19,CASSIPRTGGGYGYTF
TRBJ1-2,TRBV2,CASSNLGARHTF
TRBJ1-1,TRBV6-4,CASRSGTGVVEAFF
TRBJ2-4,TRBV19,CASSIGGNKNIQYF
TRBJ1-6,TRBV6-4,CASSDPYSPLHF
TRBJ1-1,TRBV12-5,CASGLGWAAMNTEAFF
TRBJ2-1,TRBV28,CASSLSRGHYNEQFF
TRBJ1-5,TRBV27,CASSSTPGVQPQHF
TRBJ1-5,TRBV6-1,CASSDRVSQPQHF
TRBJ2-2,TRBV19,CASSEGAYTGELFF
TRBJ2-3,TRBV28,CASSLIGRGTDTQYF
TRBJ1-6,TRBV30,CATKGGESYNSPLHF
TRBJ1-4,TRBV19,CASSLQGGNEKLFF
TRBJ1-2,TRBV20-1,CSASRLRGNYGYTF
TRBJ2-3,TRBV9,CASSVGSAELTDTQYF
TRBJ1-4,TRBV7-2,CASSTKGRGNEKLFF
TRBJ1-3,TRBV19,CASSLGQGRNTIYF
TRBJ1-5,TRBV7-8,CASSFQGYSNQPQHF